This is a list of T cell receptor beta chains from one sample in a study of somatic mutations in cytotoxic T cells in rheumatoid arthritis. Sequencing used immunoSEQ multiplex PCR; TCRdb keeps in-frame clones, though not all of them. The sample lists about 3,800 clones, roughly 80% occurring once. Sequencing was performed on CD8+ T cells sorted from blood. These receptors were collected from an adult with rheumatoid arthritis. Both conserved end residues are part of each CDR3. The D gene is left open where the match is weak. Not all rows give a size; the values are once, few, many and, for expanded clones, a class.

cdr3_nt,cdr3_aa,d_call,v_call,j_call,clone_size
TGTGCCAGCAGTCCCCGGACAGGGGCCTATGGCTACACCTTC,CASSPRTGAYGYTF,TRBD1,TRBV27,TRBJ1-2,NA
TGTGCCAGCAGAAAAGGGAACACTGAAGCTTTCTTT,CASRKGNTEAFF,NA,TRBV25-1,TRBJ1-1,NA
TGCGCCAGCAGTGAAGGAAGGGCCCGGGTGACGCCCCAGCATTTT,CASSEGRARVTPQHF,NA,TRBV10-1,TRBJ1-5,NA
TGTGCCAGCAGCTTAGGTACCTCGTCTGGAAACACCATATATTTT,CASSLGTSSGNTIYF,NA,TRBV11-3,TRBJ1-3,NA
TGTGCCAGCAGCTTGGTAGGAGGGGATGCCACCGGGGAGCTGTTTTTT,CASSLVGGDATGELFF,NA,TRBV5-5,TRBJ2-2,NA
TGCGCCAGCAGCCTCATTTGGGGACAGGGGAAAACCTACGAGCAGTACTTC,CASSLIWGQGKTYEQYF,TRBD1,TRBV4-1,TRBJ2-7,few
TGTGCCAGCAGTCCCCTGGGGTTGAACACTGAAGCTTTCTTT,CASSPLGLNTEAFF,NA,TRBV11-3,TRBJ1-1,NA
TGCAGCGTTCAAGGGTGGGGGGAACCGGGACTAGCGGGAGATTTCCCATACGAGCAGTACTTC,CSVQGWGEPGLAGDFPYEQYF,TRBD2,TRBV29-1,TRBJ2-7,NA
TGTGCCAGCAGCCCCGCTAGGTTGGGCGATACGCAGTATTTT,CASSPARLGDTQYF,NA,TRBV9,TRBJ2-3,NA
TGTGCCTGGAGTGTCAATAGCCGACTAGAGCAGTTCTTC,CAWSVNSRLEQFF,NA,TRBV30,TRBJ2-1,NA
TGTGCCAGCCAAGGGGCAGGGGGCTTCGAGACCCAGTACTTC,CASQGAGGFETQYF,TRBD1,TRBV6-5,TRBJ2-5,once
TGTGCCAGCAGCCCTGGGGGTGGGCAGATAGTTTACAATGAGCAGTTCTTC,CASSPGGGQIVYNEQFF,NA,TRBV28,TRBJ2-1,NA